The clone carrying this T cell receptor (beta chain) has ten or more counts. This CDR3 region has 14 residues. Germline lookup yields CDR1 DFQATT and CDR2 SNEGSKA (reference sequence). V lost 8 bases and J lost 3; bases outside the gene matches: 6. This sample is drawn from a study of T cells after yellow fever vaccination. As for the study in general: It was with CD3, CD45RA, CCR7 and CD95 that the EM, EMRA, CM and Tscm memory subsets were sorted. Fractions of limited cellularity were prepared by means of SMART-Seq v4 Ultra Low Input. The study, taken as a whole, reports: Reappearance after the booster was seen for most primary-vaccination clones, at 95% to 96% CD4 and 88% CD8. Almost all vaccine-responding clonotypes could not be detected on day 0 in sorted memory subsets.

MiXCR, applied by TCRdb to the 5' RACE reads, yields one record per CDR3 protein. The sample lists 14,000 or so distinct CDR3 sequences, under 7.5% occurring once. The rearrangement uses TRBV20-1 and TRBJ2-3; TRBD2 matches at 12 bases. The TCR originated in a young man who received the YFV17D yellow fever vaccine. The specimen was PBMCs, either bulk or a sorted T-cell subset (CD4+, CD8+, memory, or dextramer-sorted; not recorded which), collected on the day of the yellow fever booster vaccination. The CDR3 spells CSLGLAGNTDTQYF. CDR3 in DNA: TGCAGTCTCGGACTAGCGGGGAATACAGATACGCAGTATTTT.